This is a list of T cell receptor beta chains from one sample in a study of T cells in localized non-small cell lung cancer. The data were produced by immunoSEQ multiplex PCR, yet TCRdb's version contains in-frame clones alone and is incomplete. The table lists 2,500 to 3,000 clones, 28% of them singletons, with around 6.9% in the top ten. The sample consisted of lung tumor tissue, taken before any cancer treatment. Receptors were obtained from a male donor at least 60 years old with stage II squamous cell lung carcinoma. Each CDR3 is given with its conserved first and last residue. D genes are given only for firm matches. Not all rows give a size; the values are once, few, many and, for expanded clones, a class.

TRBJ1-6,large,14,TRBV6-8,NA,TGTGCCAGCAGTCCCCAGGGGTATAATTCACCCCTCCACTTT,CASSPQGYNSPLHF
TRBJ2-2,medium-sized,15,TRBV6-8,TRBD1,TGTGCCAGCAGTGCACAGGGGGCCCAGGCCGGGGAGCTGTTTTTT,CASSAQGAQAGELFF
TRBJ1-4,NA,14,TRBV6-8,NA,TGTGCCAGCAGGGCAGGGAACGCTAATGAAAAACTGTTTTTT,CASRAGNANEKLFF
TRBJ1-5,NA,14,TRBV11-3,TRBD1,TGTGCCAGCAGCCCTACAGGGGGAGGTCAGCCCCAGCATTTT,CASSPTGGGQPQHF
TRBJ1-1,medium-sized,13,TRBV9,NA,TGTGCCAGCAGGATACAGGGCTACACTGAAGCTTTCTTT,CASRIQGYTEAFF
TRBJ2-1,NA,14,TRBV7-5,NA,TGTGCCAGCAGCTCCCTCCGTTGGAACAATGAGCAGTTCTTC,CASSSLRWNNEQFF
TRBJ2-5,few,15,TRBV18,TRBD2,TGTGCCAGCTCACCTCCAGCGGGAGGGCAAGAGACCCAGTACTTC,CASSPPAGGQETQYF
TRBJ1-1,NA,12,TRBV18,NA,TGTGCCAGCTCACGCCCCCAATCGAAAGCTTTCTTT,CASSRPQSKAFF
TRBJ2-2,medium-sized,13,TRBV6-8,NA,TGTGCCAGCACCGGGGGCGACACCGGGGAGCTGTTTTTT,CASTGGDTGELFF
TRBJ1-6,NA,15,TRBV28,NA,TGTGCCAGCAGTCTCCGGGACGCTTATAATTCACCCCTCCACTTT,CASSLRDAYNSPLHF
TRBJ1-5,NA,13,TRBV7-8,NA,TGTGCCAGCAGCTGGACCCCTGATCAGCCCCAGCATTTT,CASSWTPDQPQHF
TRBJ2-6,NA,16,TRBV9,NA,TGTGCCAGCAGCGAAGGAACTTATTCTGGGGCCAACGTCCTGACTTTC,CASSEGTYSGANVLTF
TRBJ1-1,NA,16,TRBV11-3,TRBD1,TGTGCCAGCAGCTTGACAGGGGGCGCGTTTAGTACTGAAGCTTTCTTT,CASSLTGGAFSTEAFF
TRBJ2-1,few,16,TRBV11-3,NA,TGTGCCAGCAGCTTGGGGGACTGGGGAGGTTACAATGAGCAGTTCTTC,CASSLGDWGGYNEQFF
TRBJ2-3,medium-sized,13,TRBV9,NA,TGTGCCAGCAGCTTTATGTTCACAGATACGCAGTATTTT,CASSFMFTDTQYF
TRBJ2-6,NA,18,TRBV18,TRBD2,TGTGCCAGCTCACCCACTCTTAGCGGGAAAGCTGGGGCCAACGTCCTGACTTTC,CASSPTLSGKAGANVLTF
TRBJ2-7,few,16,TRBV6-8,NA,TGTGCCAGCAGTTTCCCCACAGGGATTCTATCGGGCGAGCAGTACTTC,CASSFPTGILSGEQYF